This is a list of T cell receptor beta chains from one sample in a study of radiation and T cells in renal cell carcinoma. Sequencing used immunoSEQ multiplex PCR; TCRdb keeps in-frame clones, though not all of them. The sample consists of approximately 45,000 clones, roughly four fifths of them appearing once. The sample here was blood, taken from a patient whose treatment included radiotherapy and nephrectomy. All receptors come from a woman between 65 and 79 years old with renal cell carcinoma. Both conserved end residues are part of each CDR3. The D gene is left open where the match is weak. Clone size appears in some rows only: once, few, many, or a class for an expanded clone.

CDR3	DNA	D	size	V	J
CASRGGGAGDTQYF	TGCGCCTCCCGGGGCGGGGGGGCTGGAGATACGCAGTATTTT	TRBD2	NA	TRBV10-2	TRBJ2-3
CATSRGDSSPTDTQYF	TGTGCCACCAGCAGAGGGGACAGTTCCCCCACAGATACGCAGTATTTT	TRBD1	NA	TRBV15	TRBJ2-3
CASSQEAVPGGFGANVLTF	TGCGCCAGCAGCCAAGAAGCCGTGCCAGGGGGATTCGGGGCCAACGTCCTGACTTTC	TRBD1	once	TRBV4-1	TRBJ2-6
CASSFEGTADPGELFF	TGTGCCAGCAGCTTCGAAGGGACCGCAGACCCCGGGGAGCTGTTTTTT	NA	NA	TRBV7-2	TRBJ2-2
CASSYERVTGEQYF	TGTGCCAGCAGTTACGAGAGGGTTACAGGCGAGCAGTACTTC	NA	NA	TRBV6-5	TRBJ2-7
CASSYLDFNEKLFF	TGTGCCAGCAGTTACTTGGATTTTAATGAAAAACTGTTTTTT	NA	NA	TRBV6-6	TRBJ1-4
CASSNQGYEQYF	TGTGCCAGCAGTAATCAGGGCTACGAGCAGTACTTC	NA	few	TRBV6-6	TRBJ2-7
CASRRTGHPTYNEQFF	TGTGCCAGCAGACGAACGGGGCACCCAACCTACAATGAGCAGTTCTTC	NA	NA	TRBV27	TRBJ2-1
CASSSLNSYTGELFF	TGTGCCAGCAGTTCCCTTAACTCCTACACCGGGGAGCTGTTTTTT	NA	few	TRBV27	TRBJ2-2
CASSQDPGRPQHF	TGCGCCAGCAGCCAAGATCCAGGACGGCCCCAGCATTTT	NA	NA	TRBV4-1	TRBJ1-5
CASSRDPDTQYF	TGTGCCAGCAGCAGAGACCCAGATACGCAGTATTTT	NA	NA	TRBV5-6	TRBJ2-3
CASSSLNQPQHF	TGTGCCAGCAGCTCTTTGAATCAGCCCCAGCATTTT	NA	once	TRBV7-2	TRBJ1-5
CASSDQDRNSYEQYF	TGTGCCAGCAGTGATCAGGACAGGAACTCCTACGAGCAGTACTTC	TRBD1	NA	TRBV2	TRBJ2-7
CASSGGLGEKLFF	TGTGCCAGCAGTGGAGGGTTAGGGGAAAAACTGTTTTTT	NA	NA	TRBV7-9	TRBJ1-4
CASSTGHLSYEQYF	TGTGCCAGCAGCACGGGACACCTCTCCTACGAGCAGTACTTC	NA	NA	TRBV11-2	TRBJ2-7
CSVARQIREEQYF	TGCAGCGTTGCTAGACAAATACGGGAAGAGCAGTACTTC	NA	NA	TRBV29-1	TRBJ2-7